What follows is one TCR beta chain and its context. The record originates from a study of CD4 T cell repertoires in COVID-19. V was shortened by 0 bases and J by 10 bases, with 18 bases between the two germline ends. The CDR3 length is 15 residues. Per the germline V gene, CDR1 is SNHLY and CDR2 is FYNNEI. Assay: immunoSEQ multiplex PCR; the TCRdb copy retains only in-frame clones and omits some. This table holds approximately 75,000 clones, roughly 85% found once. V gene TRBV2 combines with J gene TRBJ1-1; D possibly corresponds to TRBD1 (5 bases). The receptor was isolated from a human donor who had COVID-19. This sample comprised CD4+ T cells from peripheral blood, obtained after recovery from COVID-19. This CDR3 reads CASSEAHQGTVPAFF. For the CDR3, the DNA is TGTGCCAGCAGTGAAGCGCATCAGGGAACCGTTCCAGCTTTCTTT.